This TCR beta chain was retrieved from a study of long-term antiretroviral therapy in people with HIV. Overall study context: Earliest sampling preceded the 2015 immediate-ART recommendation by about a decade.

Comments on this clone: What it recognizes is unknown.

The study's findings and limits: Before ART, certain clones expanded, and these dominated the repertoire at all time points. The study found narrower CDR3 length ranges in HIV repertoires than in controls. Specimens of blood were obtained during about 2003 to 2018, possibly under older ART regimens.

The CDR3 is 11 residues long. Germline V gene lookup returns CDR1 MNHEY and CDR2 SMNVEV (reference sequence). V was shortened by 7 bases and J by 13 bases, with 14 bases between the two germline ends. Version v3.0 of the immunoSEQ assay was performed at survey level. The assay was immunoSEQ multiplex PCR, and TCRdb's table has in-frame clones only and misses some. Among 25,000 to 35,000 clones listed, 65% to 85% were seen once. The chain links TRBV27 to TRBJ2-1; D could derive from TRBD1 or TRBD2 (5 bases each). The TCR sequence derives from a man aged 30 to 39 with HIV. This material consisted of unsorted PBMCs, taken almost 2.9 years after starting antiretroviral therapy. The CDR3 sequence: CASTTGTHQFF. As DNA, the CDR3 is TGTGCCAGCACCACCGGGACCCATCAGTTCTTC.